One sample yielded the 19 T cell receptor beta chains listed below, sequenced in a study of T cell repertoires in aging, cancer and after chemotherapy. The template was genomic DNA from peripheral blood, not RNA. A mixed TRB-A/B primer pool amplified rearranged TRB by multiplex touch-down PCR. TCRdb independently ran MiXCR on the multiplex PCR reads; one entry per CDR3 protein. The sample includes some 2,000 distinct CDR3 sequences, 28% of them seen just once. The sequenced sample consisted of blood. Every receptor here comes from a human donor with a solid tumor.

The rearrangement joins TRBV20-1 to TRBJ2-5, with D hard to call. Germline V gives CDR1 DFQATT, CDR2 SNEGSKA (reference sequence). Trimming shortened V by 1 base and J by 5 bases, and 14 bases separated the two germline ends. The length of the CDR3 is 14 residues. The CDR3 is CSARGLAEMETQYF. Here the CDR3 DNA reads TGCAGTGCTAGAGGGCTCGCGGAGATGGAGACCCAGTACTTC.

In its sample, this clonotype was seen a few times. In DNA, the CDR3 is TGCAGTGCTAGATCCCCCAGCTCCTACGAGCAGTACGTC. Protein product: CSARSPSSYEQYV. This rearrangement joins TRBV20-1 to TRBJ2-7; D is uncertain. The CDR3 is 13 amino acids. V gave up 2 bases and J gave up 0 bases, with 8 bases separating them. CDR1 and CDR2 from the germline V gene are DFQATT and SNEGSKA (reference sequence).

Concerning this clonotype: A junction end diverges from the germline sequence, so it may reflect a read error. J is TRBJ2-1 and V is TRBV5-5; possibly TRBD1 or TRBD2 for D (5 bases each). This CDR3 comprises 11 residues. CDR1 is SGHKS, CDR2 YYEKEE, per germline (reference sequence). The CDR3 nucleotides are TGCGCCAGCAGCTTGGGACCAGGACTGTTCTTC. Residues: CASSLGPGLFF.

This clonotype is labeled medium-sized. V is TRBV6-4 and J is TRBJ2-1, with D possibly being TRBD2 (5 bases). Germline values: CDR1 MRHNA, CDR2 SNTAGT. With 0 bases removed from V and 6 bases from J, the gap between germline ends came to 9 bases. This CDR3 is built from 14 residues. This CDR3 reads CASSDSGGRNEQFF. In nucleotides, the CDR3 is TGTGCCAGCAGTGACTCCGGCGGGCGCAATGAGCAGTTCTTC.

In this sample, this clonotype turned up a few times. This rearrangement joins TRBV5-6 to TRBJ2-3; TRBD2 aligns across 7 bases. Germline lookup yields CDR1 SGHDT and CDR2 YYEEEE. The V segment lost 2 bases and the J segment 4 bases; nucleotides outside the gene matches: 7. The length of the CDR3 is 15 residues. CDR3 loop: CASSFTTSEADTQYF. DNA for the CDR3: TGTGCCAGCAGCTTTACTACTAGCGAAGCAGATACGCAGTATTTT.

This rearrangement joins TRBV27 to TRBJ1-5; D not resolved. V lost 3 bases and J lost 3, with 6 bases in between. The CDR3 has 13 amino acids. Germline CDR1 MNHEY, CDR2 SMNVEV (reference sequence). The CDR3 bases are TGTGCCAGCAGTTTGTCAATCAATCAGCCCCAGCATTTT. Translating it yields CASSLSINQPQHF.

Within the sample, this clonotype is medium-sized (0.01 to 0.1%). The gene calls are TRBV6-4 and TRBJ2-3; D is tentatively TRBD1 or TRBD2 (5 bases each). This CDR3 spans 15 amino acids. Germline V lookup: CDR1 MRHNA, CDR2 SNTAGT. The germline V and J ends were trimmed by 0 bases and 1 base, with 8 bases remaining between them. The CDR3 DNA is TGTGCCAGCAGTGACTCTGTGGGGGGCACAGATACGCAGTATTTT. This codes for CASSDSVGGTDTQYF.

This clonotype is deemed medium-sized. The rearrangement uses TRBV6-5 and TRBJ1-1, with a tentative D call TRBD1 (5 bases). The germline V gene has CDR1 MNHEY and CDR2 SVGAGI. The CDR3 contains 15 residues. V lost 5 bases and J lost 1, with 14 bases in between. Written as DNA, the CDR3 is TGTGCCAGCAGTCCCCTCCCCGACAGGAACACTGAAGCTTTCTTT. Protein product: CASSPLPDRNTEAFF.

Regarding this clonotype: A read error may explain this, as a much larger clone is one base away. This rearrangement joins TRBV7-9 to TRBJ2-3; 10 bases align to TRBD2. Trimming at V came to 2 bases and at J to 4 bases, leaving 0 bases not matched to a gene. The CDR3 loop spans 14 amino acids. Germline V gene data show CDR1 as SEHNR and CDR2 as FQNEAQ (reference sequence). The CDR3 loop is CASSLLAGADTQYF. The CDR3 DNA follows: TGTGCCAGCAGCTTACTAGCGGGAGCAGATACGCAGTATTTT.

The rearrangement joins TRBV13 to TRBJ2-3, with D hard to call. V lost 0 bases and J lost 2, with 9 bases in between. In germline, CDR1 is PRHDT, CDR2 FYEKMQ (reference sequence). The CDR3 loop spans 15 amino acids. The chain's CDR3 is CASSLGSSFTDTQYF. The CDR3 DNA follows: TGTGCCAGCAGCTTAGGCTCTTCCTTCACAGATACGCAGTATTTT.

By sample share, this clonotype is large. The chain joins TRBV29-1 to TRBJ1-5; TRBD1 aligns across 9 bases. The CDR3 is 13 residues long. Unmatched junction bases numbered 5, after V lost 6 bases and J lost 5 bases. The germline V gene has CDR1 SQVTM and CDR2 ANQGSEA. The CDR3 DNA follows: TGCAGCGTCGGGACAGGGATGGATCAGCCCCAGCATTTT. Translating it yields CSVGTGMDQPQHF.

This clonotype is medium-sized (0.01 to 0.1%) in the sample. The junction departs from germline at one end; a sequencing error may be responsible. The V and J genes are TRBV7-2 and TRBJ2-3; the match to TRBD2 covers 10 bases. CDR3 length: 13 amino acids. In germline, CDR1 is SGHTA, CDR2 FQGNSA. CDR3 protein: CASSLAGVDTQYF. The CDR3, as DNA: TGTGCCAGCAGCCTAGCGGGGGTAGATACGCAGTATTTT.

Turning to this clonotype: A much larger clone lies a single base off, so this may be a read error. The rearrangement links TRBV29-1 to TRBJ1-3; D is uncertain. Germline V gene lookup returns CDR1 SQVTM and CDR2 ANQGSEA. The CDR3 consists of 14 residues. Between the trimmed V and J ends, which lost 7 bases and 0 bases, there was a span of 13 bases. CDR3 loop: CSAGNSRSGNTIYF. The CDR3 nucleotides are TGCAGCGCGGGGAACTCCCGCTCTGGAAACACCATATATTTT.

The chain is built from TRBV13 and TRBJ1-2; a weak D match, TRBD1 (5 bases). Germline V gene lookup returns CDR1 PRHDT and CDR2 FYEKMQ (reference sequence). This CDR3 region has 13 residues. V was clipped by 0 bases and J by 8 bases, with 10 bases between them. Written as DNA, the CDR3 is TGTGCCAGCAGCTTAGGGGGGCTGAGGGGCTACACCTTC. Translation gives CASSLGGLRGYTF.

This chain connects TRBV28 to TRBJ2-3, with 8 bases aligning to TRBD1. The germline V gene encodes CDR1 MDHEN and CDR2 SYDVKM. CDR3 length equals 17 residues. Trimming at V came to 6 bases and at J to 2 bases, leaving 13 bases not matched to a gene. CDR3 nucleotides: TGTGCCAGCAGCTCACCAGCACCGGGACAGGACACAGATACGCAGTATTTT. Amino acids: CASSSPAPGQDTDTQYF.

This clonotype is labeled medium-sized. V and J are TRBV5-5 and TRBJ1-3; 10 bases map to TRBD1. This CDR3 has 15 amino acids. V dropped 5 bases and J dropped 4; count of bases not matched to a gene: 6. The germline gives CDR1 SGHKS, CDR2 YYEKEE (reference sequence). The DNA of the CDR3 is TGTGCCAGCAGTTTCGACAGGGGGCAAGGAAACACCATATATTTT. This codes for CASSFDRGQGNTIYF.

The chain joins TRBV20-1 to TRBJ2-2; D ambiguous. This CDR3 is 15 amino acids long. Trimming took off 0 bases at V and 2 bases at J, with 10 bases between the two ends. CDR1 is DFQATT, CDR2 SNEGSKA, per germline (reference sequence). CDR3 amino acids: CSARDNQVNTGELFF. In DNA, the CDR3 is TGCAGTGCTAGAGATAACCAGGTCAACACCGGGGAGCTGTTTTTT.

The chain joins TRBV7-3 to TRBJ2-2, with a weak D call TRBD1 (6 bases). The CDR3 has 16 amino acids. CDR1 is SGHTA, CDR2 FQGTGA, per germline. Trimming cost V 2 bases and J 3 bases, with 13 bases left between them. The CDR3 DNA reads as TGTGCCAGCAGCTTAGGGGCAGGGGTGGACACCGGGGAGCTGTTTTTT. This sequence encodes CASSLGAGVDTGELFF. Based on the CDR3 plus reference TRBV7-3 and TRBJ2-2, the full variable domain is GAGVSQTPSNKVTEKGKYVELRCDPISGHTALYWYRQSLGQGPEFLIYFQGTGAADDSGLPNDRFFAVRPEGSVSTLKIQRTERGDSAVYLCASSLGAGVDTGELFFGEGSRLTVL.

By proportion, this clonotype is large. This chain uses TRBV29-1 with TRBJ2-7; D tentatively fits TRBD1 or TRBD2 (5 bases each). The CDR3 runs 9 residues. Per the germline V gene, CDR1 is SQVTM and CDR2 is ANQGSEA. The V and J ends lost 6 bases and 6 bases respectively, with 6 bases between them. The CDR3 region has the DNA TGCAGCGTGAGGGGCGAGCAGTACGTC. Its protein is CSVRGEQYV.